These 23 T cell receptor beta chains came from one sample sequenced in a study of cytomegalovirus exposure and HLA in healthy donors. Some clones are missing from TCRdb's copy, which holds only in-frame ones; the method was immunoSEQ multiplex PCR. The data hold more than 85,000 clones, with 70% to 90% observed a single time. The sample taken for sequencing was PBMCs. The receptors shown here come from a woman between 18 and 29 years old in good health and CMV-seropositive.

The chain has TRBV28 and TRBJ1-3, with D tentatively TRBD1 (6 bases). Germline V gene sequence: CDR1 MDHEN, CDR2 SYDVKM. V was shortened by 6 bases and J by 0 bases, with 30 bases between the two germline ends. The CDR3 is made up of 21 amino acids. The CDR3 DNA is TGTGCCAGCAGCCACATCAAATTCAAAAACAGGGCTTCGATCTCTGGAAACACCATATATTTT. It codes for CASSHIKFKNRASISGNTIYF. Full variable domain (missing parts from reference TRBV28 and TRBJ1-3): DVKVTQSSRYLVKRTGEKVFLECVQDMDHENMFWYRQDPGLGLRLIYFSYDVKMKEKGDIPEGYSVSREKKERFSLILESASTNQTSMYLCASSHIKFKNRASISGNTIYFGEGSWLTVV.

The rearrangement joins TRBV5-5 to TRBJ1-6; 12 bases are shared with TRBD1. The CDR3 has 15 amino acids. Looked up from germline, CDR1 is SGHKS and CDR2 is YYEKEE (reference sequence). J was trimmed by 7 bases and V by 4 bases; bases with no gene match: 3. The CDR3: CASSLGTGGNSPLHF. The CDR3 nucleotides read TGTGCCAGCAGCCTTGGGACAGGGGGCAATTCACCCCTCCACTTT.

V is TRBV5-6 and J is TRBJ1-5; weak D call: TRBD1 (6 bases). Trimming took off 4 bases at V and 1 base at J, with 12 bases between the two ends. From germline, CDR1 is SGHDT and CDR2 YYEEEE. The CDR3 length is 15 residues. In nucleotides, the CDR3 is TGTGCCAGCAGCCCGACGACAGGCAGCAATCAGCCCCAGCATTTT. It codes for CASSPTTGSNQPQHF. Filled out from reference TRBV5-6 and TRBJ1-5, the complete variable domain reads DAGVTQSPTHLIKTRGQQVTLRCSPKSGHDTVSWYQQALGQGPQFIFQYYEEEERQRGNFPDRFSGHQFPNYSSELNVNALLLGDSALYLCASSPTTGSNQPQHFGDGTRLSIL.

The chain links TRBV5-6 to TRBJ2-1; D gene uncertain. From germline, CDR1 is SGHDT and CDR2 YYEEEE. The CDR3 length is 13 residues. Trimming removed 4 bases at V and 4 bases at J, with 9 bases between. DNA of the CDR3: TGTGCCAGCAGCAGATACAGTTACAATGAGCAGTTCTTC. The encoded protein is CASSRYSYNEQFF.

The chain couples TRBV5-4 to TRBJ2-5; D is perhaps TRBD1 (5 bases). The CDR3 is 14 amino acids. The V end lost 0 bases, the J end lost 4 bases, and 10 bases lay between the germline ends. Germline CDR1 reads SGHNT; CDR2 reads YYREEE (reference sequence). The CDR3 sequence is CASSLGGSGETQYF. The CDR3 DNA sequence: TGTGCCAGCAGCTTGGGGGGCTCGGGAGAGACCCAGTACTTC.

The V call is TRBV27, the J call TRBJ1-1; tentative D call: TRBD1 (6 bases). This CDR3 region has 14 residues. The germline V and J ends were trimmed by 7 bases and 0 bases, with 12 bases remaining between them. Germline V gene data show CDR1 as MNHEY and CDR2 as SMNVEV (reference sequence). The CDR3 reads CASKRTELNTEAFF. The CDR3 coding sequence is TGTGCCAGCAAGCGGACAGAACTGAACACTGAAGCTTTCTTT.

The V gene is TRBV7-8, the J gene TRBJ2-7, with TRBD1 identical over 9 bases. The length of the CDR3 is 16 residues. After removal of 5 bases from V and 3 bases from J, the junction contained 11 bases not matched to a gene. Germline V gene sequence: CDR1 SGHVS, CDR2 FQNEAQ. The CDR3 here is CASSKHATGGYYEQYF. The CDR3, as DNA: TGTGCCAGCAGCAAACACGCGACAGGGGGATACTACGAGCAGTACTTC.

The chain combines TRBV29-1 with TRBJ1-1; D is unclear. V lost 4 bases and J 1 base, leaving 10 bases between the germline ends. Germline CDR1 and CDR2: SQVTM and ANQGSEA. This CDR3 spans 13 amino acids. The CDR3 DNA reads as TGCAGCGTTGGGTACAAAGAGAACACTGAAGCTTTCTTT. Translating gives CSVGYKENTEAFF.

The chain employs TRBV5-6 and TRBJ2-7; 9 bases line up with TRBD1. V trimming: 4 bases; J trimming: 5 bases; junction bases outside the gene matches: 4. The germline V gene encodes CDR1 SGHDT and CDR2 YYEEEE. The CDR3 covers 13 residues. The CDR3 reads CASSPGQGDEQYF. The CDR3, as DNA: TGTGCCAGCAGCCCGGGACAGGGCGACGAGCAGTACTTC.

This sequence joins TRBV9 and TRBJ2-7; no definite D call. From germline, CDR1 is SGDLS and CDR2 YYNGEE. Trimming pared 0 bases from V and 2 bases from J, leaving 9 bases between. This CDR3 is 14 amino acids long. Here the CDR3 reads CASSVGAEPYEQYF. The CDR3 coding sequence is TGTGCCAGCAGCGTAGGGGCAGAGCCCTACGAGCAGTACTTC.

The rearrangement links TRBV2 to TRBJ2-1; TRBD1 might be the D (6 bases). With 10 bases removed from V and 4 bases from J, the gap between germline ends came to 17 bases. CDR1 and CDR2 from the germline V gene are SNHLY and FYNNEI. CDR3 length equals 14 residues. Here the CDR3 DNA reads TGTGCCAACCCACGGGACAAAGCTTACAATGAGCAGTTCTTC. Translating it yields CANPRDKAYNEQFF.

The V call is TRBV9, the J call TRBJ2-7, with D unclear. Germline lookup yields CDR1 SGDLS and CDR2 YYNGEE. This CDR3 has 15 amino acids. V lost 2 bases and J lost 0, with 12 bases in between. For the CDR3, the DNA is TGTGCCAGCAGCGTCCAGGCAGGAAGCTCCTACGAGCAGTACTTC. It codes for CASSVQAGSSYEQYF.

The chain carries TRBV6-1 and TRBJ1-1; D not resolved. The V gene lost 2 bases and the J gene lost 0 bases, with 16 bases spanning the gap. Germline CDR1 reads MNHNS; CDR2 reads SASEGT. This CDR3 is 17 amino acids long. The CDR3 protein is CASSELVSLQMNTEAFF. The CDR3 nucleotides read TGTGCCAGCAGTGAACTCGTATCTTTGCAGATGAACACTGAAGCTTTCTTT.

V gene TRBV5-8 combines with J gene TRBJ1-5; D might be TRBD1 (6 bases). V was shortened by 5 bases and J by 3 bases, with 12 bases between the two germline ends. CDR1 is SGHTS and CDR2 is YDEGEE in the germline V gene. The CDR3 length is 14 residues. The DNA for the CDR3 is TGTGCCAGCAGTCGGACAGCCCACAATCAGCCCCAGCATTTT. The encoded protein is CASSRTAHNQPQHF.

The chain combines TRBV6-1 with TRBJ2-1; D unclear. V dropped 3 bases and J dropped 0 bases, with 9 bases sitting between them. Germline assignment: CDR1 MNHNS and CDR2 SASEGT. The CDR3 runs 15 residues. This CDR3 is CASSDIHNSYNEQFF. CDR3 DNA sequence: TGTGCCAGCAGTGATATTCACAACTCCTACAATGAGCAGTTCTTC.

This clone was observed once. The chain links TRBV5-4 to TRBJ1-1; 10 nucleotides match TRBD1. V lost 4 bases to trimming and J lost 5 bases; unmatched junction nucleotides: 11. The V gene's germline CDR1 is SGHNT and CDR2 YYREEE (reference sequence). This CDR3 contains 16 residues. Written as DNA, the CDR3 is TGTGCCAGCAGCCCGGGACAGGGGAGATTGCGGACTGAAGCTTTCTTT. This sequence encodes CASSPGQGRLRTEAFF.

There are a few counts of this clone. The genes are TRBV7-8 and TRBJ2-7; possible D gene TRBD1, 6 bases. Trimming removed 5 bases from V and 6 bases from J, with 20 bases in between. The CDR3 loop spans 15 amino acids. CDR1 and CDR2 (germline): SGHVS, FQNEAQ. Here the CDR3 DNA reads TGTGCCAGCAGCCAAGGGGCCTCAGGGGTAGGCGAGCAGTACTTC. This encodes CASSQGASGVGEQYF.

The chain carries TRBV4-1 and TRBJ1-5, with D possibly being TRBD1 (6 bases). Trimming pared 3 bases from V and 0 bases from J, leaving 18 bases between. Germline V gene sequence: CDR1 MGHRA, CDR2 YSYEKL. The CDR3 is 18 residues long. The CDR3 is CASSQLITGTLSNQPQHF. The CDR3, as DNA: TGCGCCAGCAGCCAGCTTATAACCGGGACACTTAGCAATCAGCCCCAGCATTTT.

CDR3 sequence (DNA): TGTGCCAGCAGCCTGCCCTCGGGGGGGGCTGAGCAGTTCTTC. This codes for CASSLPSGGAEQFF. The V gene is TRBV5-4, the J gene TRBJ2-1; TRBD2 matches at 8 bases. CDR1 is SGHNT, CDR2 YYREEE, per germline (reference sequence). V was pared by 4 bases and J by 9 bases, with 9 bases of the junction left unmatched. This CDR3 spans 14 amino acids.

The J gene is TRBJ2-7, the V gene TRBV19, with a tentative D call TRBD2 (6 bases). Germline-derived CDR1 and CDR2 are LNHDA and SQIVND (reference sequence). Trimming shortened V by 6 bases and J by 9 bases, and 18 bases separated the two germline ends. The CDR3 sequence is 13 residues long. The CDR3 protein is CASSFPGSSRQYF. The CDR3 DNA reads TGTGCCAGTAGCTTCCCCGGGAGCTCCAGGCAGTACTTC.

V and J are TRBV19 and TRBJ1-5, with D maybe TRBD1 (5 bases). Germline V CDR1 and CDR2: LNHDA, SQIVND (reference sequence). Trimming took 3 bases from V and 1 from J, leaving 10 bases between them. The CDR3 runs to 15 residues. Written as DNA, the CDR3 is TGTGCCAGTAGTATGGAAGGGGCGAGCAATCAGCCCCAGCATTTT. Amino acids: CASSMEGASNQPQHF.

Only a few counts were recorded for this clone. The rearrangement joins TRBV28 to TRBJ1-2; D might be TRBD1 (6 bases). Trimming pared 3 bases from V and 4 bases from J, leaving 12 bases between. The CDR3 runs to 14 residues. The germline V gene has CDR1 MDHEN and CDR2 SYDVKM. Here the CDR3 reads CASSFLGAAYGYTF. The CDR3 DNA reads as TGTGCCAGCAGTTTTCTGGGGGCCGCCTATGGCTACACCTTC.

The chain couples TRBV15 to TRBJ2-1, with D possibly being TRBD2 (7 bases). The CDR3 has 15 amino acids. The germline CDR1 and CDR2 sequences are LNHNV and YYDKDF (reference sequence). Trimming took 1 base from V and 7 from J, leaving 14 bases between them. This chain's CDR3 is CATSRGRGPYNEQFF. CDR3 DNA sequence: TGTGCCACCAGCAGAGGGCGGGGGCCGTATAATGAGCAGTTCTTC.